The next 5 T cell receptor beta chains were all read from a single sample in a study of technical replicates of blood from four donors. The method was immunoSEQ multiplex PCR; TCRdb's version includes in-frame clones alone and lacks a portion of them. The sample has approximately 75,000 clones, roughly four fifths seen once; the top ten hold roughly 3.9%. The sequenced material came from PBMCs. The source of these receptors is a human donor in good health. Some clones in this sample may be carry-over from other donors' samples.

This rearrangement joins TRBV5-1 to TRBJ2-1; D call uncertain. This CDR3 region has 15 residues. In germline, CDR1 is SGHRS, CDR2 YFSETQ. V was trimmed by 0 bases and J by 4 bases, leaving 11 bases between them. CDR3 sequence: CASSLEKTAYNEQFF. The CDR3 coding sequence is TGCGCCAGCAGCTTGGAAAAGACTGCGTACAATGAGCAGTTCTTC.

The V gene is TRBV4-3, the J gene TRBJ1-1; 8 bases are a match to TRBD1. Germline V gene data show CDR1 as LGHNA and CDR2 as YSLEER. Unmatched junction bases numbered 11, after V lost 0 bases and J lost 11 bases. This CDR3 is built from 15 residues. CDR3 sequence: CASSQEYRAGGRAFF. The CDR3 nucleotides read TGCGCCAGCAGCCAAGAATACCGGGCAGGGGGCCGGGCTTTCTTT.

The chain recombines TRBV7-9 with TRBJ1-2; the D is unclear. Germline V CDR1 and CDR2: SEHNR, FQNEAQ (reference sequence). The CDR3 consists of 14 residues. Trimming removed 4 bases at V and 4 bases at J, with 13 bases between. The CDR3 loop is CASSSDQVLYGYTF. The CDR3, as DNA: TGTGCCAGCAGCTCGGATCAGGTGCTCTATGGCTACACCTTC.

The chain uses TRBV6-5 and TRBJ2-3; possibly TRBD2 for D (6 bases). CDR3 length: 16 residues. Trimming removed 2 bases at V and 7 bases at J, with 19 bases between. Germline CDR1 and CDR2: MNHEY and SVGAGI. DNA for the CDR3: TGTGCCAGCAGTTACGGGGACTTTGATTTGAGTAATACGCAGTATTTT. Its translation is CASSYGDFDLSNTQYF.

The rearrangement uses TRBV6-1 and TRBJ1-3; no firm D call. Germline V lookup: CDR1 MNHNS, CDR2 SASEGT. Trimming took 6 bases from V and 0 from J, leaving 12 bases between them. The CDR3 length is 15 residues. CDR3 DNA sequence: TGTGCCAGCAGGGACGGACTCAACTCTGGAAACACCATATATTTT. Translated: CASRDGLNSGNTIYF.